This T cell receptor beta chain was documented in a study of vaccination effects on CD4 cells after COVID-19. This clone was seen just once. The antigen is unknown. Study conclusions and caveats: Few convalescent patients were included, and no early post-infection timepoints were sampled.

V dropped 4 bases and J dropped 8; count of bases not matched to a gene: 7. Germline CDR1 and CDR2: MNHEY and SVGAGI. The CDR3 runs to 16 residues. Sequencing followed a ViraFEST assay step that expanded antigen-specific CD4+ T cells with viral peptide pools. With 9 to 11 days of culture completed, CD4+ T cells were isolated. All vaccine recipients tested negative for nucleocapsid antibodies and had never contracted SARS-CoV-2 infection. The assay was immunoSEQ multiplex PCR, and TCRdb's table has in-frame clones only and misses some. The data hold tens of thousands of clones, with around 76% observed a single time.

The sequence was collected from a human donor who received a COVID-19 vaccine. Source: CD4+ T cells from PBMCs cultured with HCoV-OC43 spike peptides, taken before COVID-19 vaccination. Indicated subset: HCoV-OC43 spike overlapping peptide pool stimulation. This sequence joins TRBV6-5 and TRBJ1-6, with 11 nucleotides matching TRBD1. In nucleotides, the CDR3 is TGTGCCAGCAGTTGGGACAGGGGGGTAGGGTATTCACCCCTCCACTTT. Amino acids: CASSWDRGVGYSPLHF.